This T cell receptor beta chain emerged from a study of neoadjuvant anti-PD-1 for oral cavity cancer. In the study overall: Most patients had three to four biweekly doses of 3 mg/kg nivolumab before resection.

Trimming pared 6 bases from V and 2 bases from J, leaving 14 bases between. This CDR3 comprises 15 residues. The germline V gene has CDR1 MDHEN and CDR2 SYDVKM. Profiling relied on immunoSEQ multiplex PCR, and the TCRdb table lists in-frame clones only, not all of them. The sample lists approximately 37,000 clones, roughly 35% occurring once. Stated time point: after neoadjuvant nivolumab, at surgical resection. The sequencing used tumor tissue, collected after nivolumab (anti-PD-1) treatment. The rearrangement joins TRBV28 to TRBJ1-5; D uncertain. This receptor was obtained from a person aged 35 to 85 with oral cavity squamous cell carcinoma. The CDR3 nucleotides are TGTGCCAGCAGGGAGATAAGAAAAGGCAATCAGCCCCAGCATTTT. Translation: CASREIRKGNQPQHF.